The following is a TCR beta chain sequence with its context. This specimen comes from a study of control samples from healthy donors and cancer patients. Data came from immunoSEQ multiplex PCR; TCRdb stores just in-frame clones and leaves some out. This sample has 110,000 to 150,000 clones, with approximately 88% found just once. J was trimmed by 2 bases and V by 7 bases; bases with no gene match: 6. Germline V lookup: CDR1 MNHEY, CDR2 SVGAGI. The CDR3 is made up of 14 amino acids. The chain carries TRBV6-5 and TRBJ2-3; 7 bases agree with TRBD1. The sample taken for sequencing was blood. The TCR was taken from a man aged 25-45 years in good health. The CDR3 coding sequence is TGTGCCAGCACCCCGGGACAGCACACAGATACGCAGTATTTT. It is translated as CASTPGQHTDTQYF.